These T cell receptor beta chains were read from a single sample in a study of T cells in Graves' hyperthyroidism and ophthalmopathy. A single record per CDR3 protein comes from TCRdb applying MiXCR to the multiplex PCR reads. The sample includes a few hundred thousand distinct CDR3 sequences, 15% to 20% of them seen just once. Sequencing input: blood. These receptors were obtained from a woman aged 40 to 50 with Graves' ophthalmopathy. The CDR3 runs from the conserved cysteine through the conserved F or W. Each record gives: J gene, D gene, clone size, V gene, CDR3 protein, CDR3 DNA. D genes are given only for firm matches. Not every row has a clone size; where given, it reads once, few, many or a size class.

>TRBJ2-2|-|many|TRBV5-1
CASSLGDSGELFF
TGCGCCAGCAGCTTAGGGGATTCCGGGGAGCTGTTTTTT
>TRBJ2-7|-|-|TRBV25-1
CASSENTGPTYEQYF
TGTGCCAGCAGTGAAAATACAGGACCTACCTACGAGCAGTACTTC
>TRBJ1-1|TRBD1|many|TRBV20-1
CSARDFRTGVTEAFF
TGCAGTGCTAGAGATTTTAGGACAGGGGTTACTGAAGCTTTCTTT
>TRBJ1-5|-|many|TRBV27
CASSLQLGIRPQHF
TGTGCCAGCAGTTTACAGTTAGGAATCCGGCCCCAGCATTTT
>TRBJ1-1|TRBD1|-|TRBV20-1
CSASGTGRNTEAFF
TGCAGTGCTAGTGGGACAGGGAGGAACACTGAAGCTTTCTTT
>TRBJ1-5|TRBD1|many|TRBV19
CASLTGRGSNQPQHF
TGTGCCAGCCTGACAGGGCGGGGAAGCAATCAGCCCCAGCATTTT
>TRBJ2-7|-|-|TRBV24-1
CATSDLQGKVYEQYF
TGTGCCACCAGTGATTTACAGGGAAAAGTTTACGAGCAGTACTTC
>TRBJ1-5|TRBD1|many|TRBV6-2/TRBV6-3
CASSYFDRAIRQPQHF
TGTGCCAGCAGTTACTTCGACAGGGCCATACGTCAGCCCCAGCATTTT
>TRBJ2-7|-|many|TRBV2
CASSVREKRLYEQYF
TGTGCCAGCAGCGTCAGGGAGAAACGACTCTACGAGCAGTACTTC
>TRBJ2-2|-|-|TRBV3-1
CASSQAGSGSGELFF
TGTGCCAGCAGCCAAGCGGGGTCGGGGAGCGGGGAGCTGTTTTTT
>TRBJ2-7|-|-|TRBV27
CASTSGDVQYEQYF
TGTGCCAGCACCTCCGGAGACGTTCAATACGAGCAGTACTTC
>TRBJ1-6|-|many|TRBV27
CASSPQRFSYNSPLHF
TGTGCCAGCAGTCCACAGCGGTTCTCCTATAATTCACCCCTCCACTTT
>TRBJ2-2|-|few|TRBV24-1
CATSDIQGENTGELFF
TGTGCCACCAGTGATATCCAGGGAGAGAACACCGGGGAGCTGTTTTTT
>TRBJ2-7|-|many|TRBV12-5
CASGLVGAARRYF
TGTGCTAGTGGTTTGGTAGGAGCTGCGAGGCGGTACTTC
>TRBJ1-2|-|-|TRBV7-9
CASSLASGAHGYTF
TGTGCCAGCAGCTTAGCGTCGGGGGCGCATGGCTACACCTTC
>TRBJ2-7|TRBD2|many|TRBV12-3/TRBV12-4
CASRTSGTTSSEQYF
TGTGCCAGCAGGACATCCGGGACTACCTCCTCCGAGCAGTACTTC
>TRBJ2-7|-|many|TRBV6-5
CASTRSNEQYF
TGTGCCAGCACCCGGTCGAACGAGCAGTACTTC
>TRBJ1-2|-|-|TRBV24-1
CATSDQTISGYTF
TGTGCCACCAGTGACCAGACAATATCGGGCTACACCTTC
>TRBJ2-5|TRBD1|many|TRBV11-2
CASSFTGGWIQETQYF
TGTGCCAGCAGCTTCACAGGGGGTTGGATACAAGAGACCCAGTACTTC
>TRBJ1-5|-|many|TRBV12-3/TRBV12-4
CASSLRVNQPQHF
TGTGCCAGCAGTTTAAGGGTCAATCAGCCCCAGCATTTT
>TRBJ1-5|TRBD1|many|TRBV4-1
CASSSDRAASQPQHF
TGCGCCAGCAGCTCAGACAGGGCCGCCTCACAGCCCCAGCATTTT
>TRBJ2-7|-|-|TRBV12-3/TRBV12-4
CASSLKGGGYYEQYF
TGTGCCAGCAGTTTAAAGGGGGGCGGCTACTACGAGCAGTACTTC
>TRBJ2-7|TRBD2|many|TRBV20-1
CSARDLGTSASYEQYF
TGCAGTGCTAGAGATTTGGGGACTAGCGCCTCCTACGAGCAGTACTTC